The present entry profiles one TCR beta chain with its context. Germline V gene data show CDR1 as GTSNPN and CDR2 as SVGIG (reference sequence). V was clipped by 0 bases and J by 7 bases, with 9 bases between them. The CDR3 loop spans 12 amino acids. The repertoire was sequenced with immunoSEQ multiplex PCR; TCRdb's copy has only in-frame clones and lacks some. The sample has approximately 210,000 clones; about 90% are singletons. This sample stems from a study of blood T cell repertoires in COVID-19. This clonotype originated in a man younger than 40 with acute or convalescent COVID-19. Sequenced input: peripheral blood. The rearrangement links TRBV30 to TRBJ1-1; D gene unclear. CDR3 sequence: CAWSVHNLEAFF. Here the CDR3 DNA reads TGTGCCTGGAGTGTACACAACCTTGAAGCTTTCTTT.